The clone carrying this TCR beta chain has a count of ten or more. Its antigen remains unknown. This sample's RNA came from whole unsorted tissue. Three rounds of nested PCR, following a modified ARM-PCR protocol, produced the TCRbeta library. TCRdb itself ran the multiplex PCR reads through MiXCR, one entry per CDR3 protein. The data contain tens of thousands of distinct CDR3 sequences, 65% to 75% of them singletons. This specimen comes from a study of tumor and adjacent non-tumor tissue in lung cancer. For the study at large: Aged about 31 to 80 years, patients included roughly ten men and a few women with stage I to III disease. Findings and limits, study-wide: Tumor TCR diversity, when higher, was linked to shorter survival.

The receptor was derived from a man aged 55 to 70 with non-small cell lung cancer. What was sequenced was lung tumor tissue.

DNA for the CDR3: TGTGCCAGCAGCTTACAGGGGGCTTCCTACAATGAGCAGTTCTTC. Translating it yields CASSLQGASYNEQFF. The chain carries TRBV5-8 and TRBJ2-1; 9 bases align to TRBD1. V lost 2 bases and J lost 1; bases outside the gene matches: 1. Germline loops: CDR1 SGHTS, CDR2 YDEGEE. This CDR3 comprises 15 residues.